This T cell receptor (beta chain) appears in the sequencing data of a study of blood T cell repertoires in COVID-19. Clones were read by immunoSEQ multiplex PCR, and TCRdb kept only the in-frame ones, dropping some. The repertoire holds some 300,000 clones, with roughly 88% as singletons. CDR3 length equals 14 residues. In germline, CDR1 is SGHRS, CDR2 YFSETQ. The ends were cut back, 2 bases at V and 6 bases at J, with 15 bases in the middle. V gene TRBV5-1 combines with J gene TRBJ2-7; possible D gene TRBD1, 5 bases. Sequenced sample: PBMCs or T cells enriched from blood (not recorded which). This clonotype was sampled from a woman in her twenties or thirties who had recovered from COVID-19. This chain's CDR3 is CASSFSGSLGEQYF. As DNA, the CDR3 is TGCGCCAGCAGCTTTTCAGGGTCTCTCGGCGAGCAGTACTTC.